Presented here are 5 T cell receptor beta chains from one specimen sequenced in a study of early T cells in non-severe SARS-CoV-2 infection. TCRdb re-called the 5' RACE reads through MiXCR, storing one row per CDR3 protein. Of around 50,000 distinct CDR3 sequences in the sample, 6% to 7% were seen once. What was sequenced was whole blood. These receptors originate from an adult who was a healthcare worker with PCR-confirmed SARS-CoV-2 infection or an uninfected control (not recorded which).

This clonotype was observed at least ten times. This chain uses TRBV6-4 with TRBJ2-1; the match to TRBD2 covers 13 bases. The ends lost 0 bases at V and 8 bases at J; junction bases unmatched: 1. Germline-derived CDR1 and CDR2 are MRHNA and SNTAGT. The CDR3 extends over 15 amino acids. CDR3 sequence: CASSDSTSGGDEQFF. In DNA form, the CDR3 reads TGTGCCAGCAGTGACTCAACTAGCGGGGGGGATGAGCAGTTCTTC.

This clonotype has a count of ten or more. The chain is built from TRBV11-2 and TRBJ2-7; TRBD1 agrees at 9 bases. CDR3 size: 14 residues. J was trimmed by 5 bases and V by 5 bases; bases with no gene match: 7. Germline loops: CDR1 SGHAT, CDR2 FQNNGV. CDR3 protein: CASSPGTGTDEQYF. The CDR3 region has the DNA TGTGCCAGCAGCCCAGGGACAGGGACCGACGAGCAGTACTTC.

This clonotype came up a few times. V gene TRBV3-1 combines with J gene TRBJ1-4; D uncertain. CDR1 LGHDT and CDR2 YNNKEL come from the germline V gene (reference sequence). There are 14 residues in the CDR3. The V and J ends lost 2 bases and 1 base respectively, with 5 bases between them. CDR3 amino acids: CASSQRKTNEKLFF. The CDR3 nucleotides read TGTGCCAGCAGCCAACGGAAAACTAATGAAAAACTGTTTTTT.

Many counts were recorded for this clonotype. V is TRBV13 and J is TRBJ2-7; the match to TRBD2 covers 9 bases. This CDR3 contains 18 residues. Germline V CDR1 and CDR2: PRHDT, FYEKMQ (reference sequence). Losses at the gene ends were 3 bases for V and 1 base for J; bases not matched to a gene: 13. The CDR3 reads CASSFTIPGAGGSYEQYF. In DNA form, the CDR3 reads TGTGCCAGCAGCTTTACCATCCCGGGAGCGGGGGGTTCCTACGAGCAGTACTTC.

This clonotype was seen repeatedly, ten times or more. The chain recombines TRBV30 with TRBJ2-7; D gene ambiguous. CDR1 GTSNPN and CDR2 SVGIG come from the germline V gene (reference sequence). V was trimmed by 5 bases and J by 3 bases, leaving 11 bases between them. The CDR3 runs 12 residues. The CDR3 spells CAWGVANYEQYF. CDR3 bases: TGTGCCTGGGGGGTGGCAAACTACGAGCAGTACTTC. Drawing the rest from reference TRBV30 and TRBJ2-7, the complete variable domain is SQTIHQWPATLVQPVGSPLSLECTVEGTSNPNLYWYRQAAGRGLQLLFYSVGIGQISSEVPQNLSASRPQDRQFILSSKKLLLSDSGFYLCAWGVANYEQYFGPGTRLTVT.